Following are 18 T cell receptor beta chains from one sample sequenced in a study of OX40 agonist ivuxolimab in advanced cancers. Generated by immunoSEQ multiplex PCR, the TCRdb table keeps only in-frame clones and is missing some. The sample shows some 46,000 clones, roughly 89% of them seen only once. The sequencing here drew on CD4+ or CD8+ T cells sorted from blood, taken in a trial of the OX40 agonist ivuxolimab. Receptor source: an adult with an advanced solid tumor such as melanoma, head and neck, liver or kidney cancer.

The chain couples TRBV4-2 to TRBJ1-4; 7 bases map to TRBD1. The CDR3 has 16 residues. With V trimmed by 4 bases and J by 5 bases, 10 bases remained unmatched. Germline V lookup: CDR1 LGHNA, CDR2 YNFKEQ. The CDR3 sequence is CASSRGPGQRNEKLFF. The CDR3, as DNA: TGTGCCAGCAGCCGAGGACCGGGACAGAGGAATGAAAAACTGTTTTTT.

The sample holds a few counts of this clone. The chain has TRBV7-8 and TRBJ2-3; D unresolved. Germline V gives CDR1 SGHVS, CDR2 FQNEAQ. CDR3 length: 20 residues. Trimming took off 1 base at V and 2 bases at J, with 25 bases between the two ends. CDR3: CASSLDLSGGVVSYTDTQYF. The CDR3 DNA reads TGTGCCAGCAGCTTAGATCTGTCGGGCGGTGTAGTGTCTTACACAGATACGCAGTATTTT.

The V call is TRBV28, the J call TRBJ1-2; 8 nucleotides align to TRBD1. The V and J ends lost 4 bases and 2 bases, in that order; junction bases with no gene match: 6. Per the germline V gene, CDR1 is MDHEN and CDR2 is SYDVKM. CDR3 length equals 15 residues. The CDR3 region is CASSSRTGRNYGYTF. CDR3 sequence (DNA): TGTGCCAGCAGTTCACGGACAGGGAGGAACTATGGCTACACCTTC.

The chain couples TRBV7-9 to TRBJ1-1; 12 nucleotides align to TRBD1. With V trimmed by 1 base and J by 8 bases, 2 bases remained unmatched. Germline V lookup: CDR1 SEHNR, CDR2 FQNEAQ (reference sequence). The CDR3 consists of 14 residues. The CDR3 DNA reads as TGTGCCAGCAGCTTAGGGGACAGGGGGCAAGAAGCTTTCTTT. This sequence encodes CASSLGDRGQEAFF.

The chain joins TRBV6-6 to TRBJ2-7, with 11 nucleotides matching TRBD2. V dropped 5 bases and J dropped 4; count of bases not matched to a gene: 4. Germline assignment: CDR1 MNHNY and CDR2 SVGAGI (reference sequence). This CDR3 is built from 14 residues. The CDR3 loop reads CASSTTSGSYEQYF. The CDR3 bases are TGTGCCAGCAGTACTACTAGCGGGAGTTACGAGCAGTACTTC.

The V call is TRBV9, the J call TRBJ1-1, with TRBD1 matching 10 bases. Germline V CDR1 and CDR2: SGDLS, YYNGEE. This CDR3 is 17 amino acids long. The trim removed 4 bases at V and 6 bases at J, leaving 15 bases unmatched. The CDR3, as DNA: TGTGCCAGCAGCTCAAATCGACAGGGGGCGCGTATTGCTGAAGCTTTCTTT. It specifies CASSSNRQGARIAEAFF.

J is TRBJ2-7 and V is TRBV28, with TRBD2 matching over 12 bases. Germline trimming cut 5 bases from V and 0 bases from J; bases unmatched to any gene: 5. Germline V gives CDR1 MDHEN, CDR2 SYDVKM. This CDR3 contains 16 residues. In nucleotides, the CDR3 is TGTGCCAGCAGTCTCCTGACTAGCGGGAGCTCCTACGAGCAGTACTTC. This gives the protein CASSLLTSGSSYEQYF.

This chain joins TRBV28 and TRBJ2-1; 9 bases fit TRBD2. Germline values: CDR1 MDHEN, CDR2 SYDVKM. V lost 3 bases and J lost 1; bases outside the gene matches: 1. CDR3 length: 15 residues. The CDR3 DNA sequence: TGTGCCAGCAGTTTGCTAGCGGGATCCTACAATGAGCAGTTCTTC. Protein sequence: CASSLLAGSYNEQFF.

The V gene is TRBV10-3, the J gene TRBJ1-2; D remains ambiguous. The CDR3 runs to 14 residues. V was clipped by 10 bases and J by 0 bases, with 15 bases between them. Germline CDR1 reads ENHRY; CDR2 reads SYGVKD. CDR3 bases: TGTGCCACCACACGACAAGCCTCTAACTATGGCTACACCTTC. It translates to CATTRQASNYGYTF.

This clone was picked up a small number of times. The CDR3: CASSLLGTGGIQPQHF. In DNA, the CDR3 is TGTGCCAGCAGTTTACTTGGGACAGGGGGTATTCAGCCCCAGCATTTT. The chain links TRBV28 to TRBJ1-5, with 11 bases identical to TRBD1. The CDR3 runs 16 residues. After removal of 2 bases from V and 6 bases from J, the junction contained 6 bases not matched to a gene. Germline-derived CDR1 and CDR2 are MDHEN and SYDVKM.

The chain carries TRBV29-1 and TRBJ2-7, with 9 positions matching TRBD1. Germline trimming cut 6 bases from V and 5 bases from J; bases unmatched to any gene: 8. This CDR3 has 13 amino acids. CDR1 is SQVTM and CDR2 is ANQGSEA in the germline V gene. CDR3 residues: CSVAGTGFHEQYF. In DNA, the CDR3 is TGCAGCGTCGCCGGGACAGGGTTCCACGAGCAGTACTTC.

The chain couples TRBV6-5 to TRBJ2-3, with 10 bases that match TRBD1. The CDR3 has 16 residues. In germline, CDR1 is MNHEY, CDR2 SVGAGI. J lost 1 base, V lost 0 bases, and 1 base had no gene match. CDR3 DNA sequence: TGTGCCAGCAGTTACTCCGGGACAGGGGGCACAGATACGCAGTATTTT. Translated: CASSYSGTGGTDTQYF.

The V call is TRBV4-1, the J call TRBJ2-5; D perhaps matches TRBD2 (5 bases). V was pared by 4 bases and J by 5 bases, with 14 bases between. The CDR3 contains 14 residues. The germline CDR1 and CDR2 sequences are MGHRA and YSYEKL. CDR3 DNA: TGCGCCAGCAGCCTATCTGAGGGCTGGGAGACCCAGTACTTC. As protein: CASSLSEGWETQYF.

The rearrangement uses TRBV27 and TRBJ1-5, with D unresolved. This CDR3 is 16 amino acids long. The germline V gene has CDR1 MNHEY and CDR2 SMNVEV (reference sequence). The ends were cut back, 5 bases at V and 0 bases at J, with 14 bases in the middle. The CDR3 is CASSKAAQYSNQPQHF. CDR3 in DNA: TGTGCCAGCAGTAAGGCAGCTCAGTATAGCAATCAGCCCCAGCATTTT.

The chain combines TRBV2 with TRBJ2-1, with a tentative D call TRBD2 (5 bases). The CDR3 is 13 amino acids. The germline V gene encodes CDR1 SNHLY and CDR2 FYNNEI. Between the trimmed V and J ends, which lost 11 bases and 2 bases, there was a span of 13 bases. The CDR3 coding sequence is TGTGCCGCCACGGGGAGTACCTACAATGAGCAGTTCTTC. Residues: CAATGSTYNEQFF.

The chain combines TRBV10-2 with TRBJ1-4; the D gene is possibly TRBD1 (6 bases). CDR3 length equals 15 residues. Trimming took 6 bases from V and 6 from J, leaving 17 bases between them. Germline V gives CDR1 WSHSY, CDR2 SAAADI. CDR3 amino acids: CASSTRTAGDEKLFF. The CDR3 DNA sequence: TGCGCCAGCAGCACCAGGACAGCCGGGGATGAAAAACTGTTTTTT.

This sequence joins TRBV7-2 and TRBJ1-1, with no clear D. Germline V gene sequence: CDR1 SGHTA, CDR2 FQGNSA. The CDR3 is 14 residues long. Trimming shortened V by 5 bases and J by 6 bases, and 16 bases separated the two germline ends. The CDR3 nucleotides are TGTGCCAGCAGCACCCGGACCGGGTTTTCTGAAGCTTTCTTT. Its protein is CASSTRTGFSEAFF.

The genes are TRBV28 and TRBJ2-1; no clear D. Trimming took off 2 bases at V and 3 bases at J, with 8 bases between the two ends. The CDR3 contains 14 residues. Germline V gene sequence: CDR1 MDHEN, CDR2 SYDVKM. The CDR3 sequence is CASSLTRIYNEQFF. The CDR3 bases are TGTGCCAGCAGTTTAACCAGGATCTACAATGAGCAGTTCTTC.